A single sample is the source of the 30 T cell receptor beta chains below, sequenced in a study of blood T cells in healthy people across ages. A second PCR of roughly 7 to 11 cycles used a sample-barcoded 5' primer and a J-beta primer mix. Each CDR3 protein gets one entry after TCRdb re-called the 5' RACE reads with MiXCR. The sample comprises about 1.1 million distinct CDR3 sequences, 30% to 40% of which are singletons, and about 12% rests with the top ten. The sample comprised blood. Source of these receptors: a man aged 18 to 30 in good health.

This clonotype was picked up a small number of times. The V gene is TRBV6-5, the J gene TRBJ2-7; maybe TRBD1 (5 bases). The J call may be wrong; the DNA end is better matched by TRBJ2-5. This CDR3 is 14 amino acids long. Per germline, CDR1 MNHEY and CDR2 SVGAGI. CDR3 residues: CASSYRYRKETQYF. As DNA, the CDR3 is TGTGCCAGCAGTTACCGATACAGGAAAGAGACCCAGTACTTC.

This clonotype was picked up a small number of times. V gene TRBV2 combines with J gene TRBJ2-7; D unclear. This CDR3 comprises 14 residues. Germline loops: CDR1 SNHLY, CDR2 FYNNEI. V lost 4 bases to trimming and J lost 2 bases, with 12 bases between them. CDR3 bases: TGTGCCAGCAGTGTCTGGTTTTGGACCTACGAGCAGTACTTC. Translation: CASSVWFWTYEQYF.

About this clonotype: Possible read error: a much larger clone is one base away. V is TRBV12-3 or TRBV12-4 and J is TRBJ2-1; weak D call: TRBD2 (5 bases). Trimming pared 5 bases from V and 0 bases from J, leaving 11 bases between. CDR3 length equals 15 residues. CDR3 sequence reads: CASSPQRASYNEQFF. CDR3 sequence (DNA): TGTGCCAGCAGTCCCCAGAGGGCCTCCTACAATGAGCAGTTCTTC.

As regards this clonotype: A much larger clone differs from this one at a single base, so this may be a read error. V usage is TRBV12-3 or TRBV12-4 and J usage is TRBJ2-1, with TRBD2 as a possible D gene (6 bases). This CDR3 contains 13 residues. V lost 11 bases and J 0 bases, leaving 11 bases between the germline ends. CDR3: CACRGSSYNEQFF. The DNA for the CDR3 is TGTGCCTGCCGGGGGAGCTCCTACAATGAGCAGTTCTTC.

This clonotype was recorded a few times. In DNA, the CDR3 is TGTGCCAGCAGCCTGAGTCAGGTTAGCAATCAGCCCCAGCATTTT. It is translated as CASSLSQVSNQPQHF. The chain recombines TRBV3-1 with TRBJ1-5, with unresolved D. V lost 4 bases to trimming and J lost 0 bases, with 10 bases between them. The CDR3 has 15 amino acids. The V gene's germline CDR1 is LGHDT and CDR2 YNNKEL (reference sequence).

The chain employs TRBV29-1 and TRBJ1-2; D ambiguous. This CDR3 comprises 14 residues. Germline lookup yields CDR1 SQVTM and CDR2 ANQGSEA. The V end was cut by 3 bases, the J end by 4 bases, with 15 bases between. DNA of the CDR3: TGCAGCGTTGAGAAGGGCGGGGTAGGCTATGGCTACACCTTC. It translates to CSVEKGGVGYGYTF.

This clonotype was observed at least ten times. CDR3 protein: CASSLGEQFF. The CDR3 coding sequence is TGTGCCAGCAGCTTAGGTGAGCAGTTCTTC. The genes are TRBV7-2 and TRBJ2-1; D ambiguous. CDR1 and CDR2 (germline): SGHTA, FQGNSA. The CDR3 runs 10 residues. Trimming stripped 1 base from V and 9 bases from J, with 1 base between. Combining the CDR3 with reference TRBV7-2 and TRBJ2-1 gives the whole variable domain GAGVSQSPSNKVTEKGKDVELRCDPISGHTALYWYRQSLGQGLEFLIYFQGNSAPDKSGLPSDRFSAERTGGSVSTLTIQRTQQEDSAVYLCASSLGEQFFGPGTRLTVL.

The chain has TRBV20-1 and TRBJ1-2; D ambiguous. The germline V gene encodes CDR1 DFQATT and CDR2 SNEGSKA (reference sequence). V lost 2 bases and J lost 4, with 17 bases in between. The CDR3 spans 15 residues. CDR3 loop: CSARPRATLGYGYTF. The CDR3 DNA reads TGCAGTGCTAGACCCCGGGCCACCCTCGGCTATGGCTACACCTTC.

This clonotype was found a few times. V gene TRBV7-9 combines with J gene TRBJ2-1, with 11 bases aligning to TRBD2. Per germline, CDR1 SEHNR and CDR2 FQNEAQ (reference sequence). V lost 4 bases and J lost 0; bases outside the gene matches: 5. CDR3 length: 17 residues. In DNA, the CDR3 is TGTGCCAGCAGCTCATCTAGCGGGGGGAGCTCCTACAATGAGCAGTTCTTC. It specifies CASSSSSGGSSYNEQFF. Full variable domain (missing parts from reference TRBV7-9 and TRBJ2-1): DTGVSQNPRHKITKRGQNVTFRCDPISEHNRLYWYRQTLGQGPEFLTYFQNEAQLEKSRLLSDRFSAERPKGSFSTLEIQRTEQGDSAMYLCASSSSSGGSSYNEQFFGPGTRLTVL.

This clonotype appeared a few times. V usage is TRBV6-4 and J usage is TRBJ2-3, with TRBD2 matching over 9 bases. V was clipped by 0 bases and J by 7 bases; unmatched bases: 8. Germline V gives CDR1 MRHNA, CDR2 SNTAGT. The CDR3 has 16 amino acids. The CDR3 sequence: CASSDSSGGRFHTQYF. DNA for the CDR3: TGTGCCAGCAGTGACTCTAGCGGGGGCCGTTTTCATACGCAGTATTTT.

The chain combines TRBV10-3 with TRBJ1-6, with a tentative D call TRBD1 (5 bases). Germline loops: CDR1 ENHRY, CDR2 SYGVKD. The CDR3 sequence is 16 residues long. V dropped 2 bases and J dropped 10 bases, with 18 bases sitting between them. DNA of the CDR3: TGTGCCATCAGTGAGCCTTTAGCGGGGCTCCAGTCACCCCTCCACTTT. Protein product: CAISEPLAGLQSPLHF.

This clonotype has a handful of counts. V is TRBV5-1 and J is TRBJ1-1; D perhaps matches TRBD1 (5 bases). The V and J ends lost 4 bases and 7 bases respectively, with 11 bases between them. Germline CDR1 reads SGHRS; CDR2 reads YFSETQ. This CDR3 is built from 12 residues. Here the CDR3 reads CASSETVSEAFF. The CDR3 DNA reads TGCGCCAGCAGCGAGACAGTGAGTGAAGCTTTCTTT.

This clonotype was seen a few times. The V gene is TRBV27, the J gene TRBJ2-6; D is unresolved. This CDR3 comprises 17 residues. Trimming shortened V by 5 bases and J by 0 bases, and 14 bases separated the two germline ends. Germline-derived CDR1 and CDR2 are MNHEY and SMNVEV (reference sequence). CDR3 in amino acids: CASSPRWDSSGANVLTF. Written as DNA, the CDR3 is TGTGCCAGCAGTCCCCGATGGGATAGCTCTGGGGCCAACGTCCTGACTTTC.

Concerning this clonotype: Sequence at one end of the junction differs from germline and may be a read error. CDR3: CASSEALRLRPGYDDDYTF. As DNA, the CDR3 is TGTGCCAGCAGCGAAGCGCTTCGCCTCAGACCAGGGTATGACGATGACTACACCTTC. The chain is built from TRBV2 and TRBJ1-2, with a possible D match to TRBD1 (5 bases). The CDR3 is 19 residues long. CDR1 and CDR2 (germline): SNHLY, FYNNEI.

The chain links TRBV12-3 or TRBV12-4 to TRBJ1-1; no clear D. This CDR3 region has 13 residues. Trimming stripped 3 bases from V and 4 bases from J, with 9 bases between. The CDR3 nucleotides are TGTGCCAGCAGTTTGATGGCGGCCACTGAAGCTTTCTTT. This sequence encodes CASSLMAATEAFF.

The chain uses TRBV20-1 and TRBJ1-5; 10 bases map to TRBD1. The germline gives CDR1 DFQATT, CDR2 SNEGSKA (reference sequence). V gave up 0 bases and J gave up 8 bases; unmatched junction bases: 7. This CDR3 spans 15 amino acids. The CDR3 loop is CSARDRQGAFEPQHF. CDR3 sequence (DNA): TGCAGTGCTAGAGATCGACAGGGGGCTTTTGAGCCCCAGCATTTT.

There are a few counts of this clonotype. The gene calls are TRBV4-2 and TRBJ1-1; the D is unclear. V gave up 0 bases and J gave up 0 bases, with 11 bases separating them. CDR3 length: 16 residues. Germline loops: CDR1 LGHNA, CDR2 YNFKEQ. CDR3: CASSQDGGSMNTEAFF. DNA of the CDR3: TGTGCCAGCAGCCAAGATGGTGGCAGTATGAACACTGAAGCTTTCTTT.

The CDR3 here is CASGRGLPTDTQYF. The CDR3 nucleotides read TGTGCTAGTGGCCGAGGACTCCCCACAGATACGCAGTATTTT. The chain links TRBV12-5 to TRBJ2-3; possible D gene TRBD2, 5 bases. V gave up 6 bases and J gave up 2 bases, with 12 bases separating them. This CDR3 is 14 amino acids long. The germline gives CDR1 LGHNT, CDR2 FRNRAP.

V is TRBV12-3 or TRBV12-4 and J is TRBJ1-1, with D unresolved. Trimming shortened V by 8 bases and J by 3 bases, and 7 bases separated the two germline ends. The CDR3 consists of 11 residues. This CDR3 is CASGHYTEAFF. CDR3 DNA sequence: TGTGCCAGCGGGCACTACACTGAAGCTTTCTTT.

On this clonotype itself: The junction departs from the called germline gene at one end, perhaps through a read error. The rearrangement links TRBV20-1 to TRBJ2-3; D may be TRBD2 (5 bases). In germline, CDR1 is DFQATT, CDR2 SNEGSKA (reference sequence). The CDR3 covers 15 residues. CDR3 amino acids: CSTRDRDGSTDTQYF. In nucleotides, the CDR3 is TGCAGTACTAGAGACCGTGACGGAAGCACAGATACGCAGTATTTT.

The chain employs TRBV20-1 and TRBJ1-5; D remains ambiguous. CDR1 and CDR2 from the germline V gene are DFQATT and SNEGSKA (reference sequence). V lost 3 bases and J 8 bases, leaving 11 bases between the germline ends. This CDR3 comprises 12 residues. The DNA of the CDR3 is TGCAGTGCTAGTGAGGGCTCGGAGCCCCAGCATTTT. It codes for CSASEGSEPQHF.

This clonotype has only a few counts. This chain uses TRBV21-1 with TRBJ2-5. TRBV21-1 is a known pseudogene. There are 16 residues in the CDR3. The CDR3 nucleotides are TGTGCCAGCAGCAAAGATGTTTCGATAGAGCAAGAGACCCAGTACTTC. Translating it yields CASSKDVSIEQETQYF.

This chain connects TRBV10-3 to TRBJ1-2, with 9 positions matching TRBD1. The trim removed 9 bases at V and 8 bases at J, leaving 19 bases unmatched. The CDR3 has 16 amino acids. Germline lookup yields CDR1 ENHRY and CDR2 SYGVKD. The CDR3 protein is CAIREYGQGRKGGYTF. The CDR3, as DNA: TGTGCCATTAGGGAATACGGACAGGGGAGAAAAGGAGGCTACACCTTC.

In its sample, this clonotype was seen a few times. The rearrangement joins TRBV20-1 to TRBJ2-7; no clear D. CDR3 length equals 12 residues. Between the trimmed V and J ends, which lost 5 bases and 2 bases, there was a span of 10 bases. CDR1 is DFQATT and CDR2 is SNEGSKA in the germline V gene (reference sequence). Here the CDR3 DNA reads TGCAGTGCTCCTAAGGACGCCTACGAGCAGTACTTC. Protein: CSAPKDAYEQYF.

The J gene is TRBJ1-2, the V gene TRBV29-1, with 8 bases lining up with TRBD1. The CDR3 covers 13 residues. The germline gives CDR1 SQVTM, CDR2 ANQGSEA. J lost 5 bases, V lost 3 bases, and 5 bases had no gene match. CDR3 DNA: TGCAGCGTTGAGACAGGGGAGGAGTATGGCTACACCTTC. Its protein is CSVETGEEYGYTF.

The rearrangement links TRBV25-1 to TRBJ1-1; unclear D gene. Germline CDR1 and CDR2: MGHDK and SYGVNS. The CDR3 is made up of 15 amino acids. V gave up 4 bases and J gave up 2 bases, with 14 bases separating them. The CDR3 region is CASSVHGPSNTEAFF. The CDR3 DNA is TGTGCCAGCAGTGTGCACGGTCCCTCTAACACTGAAGCTTTCTTT.

V usage is TRBV20-1 and J usage is TRBJ1-2; 9 bases line up with TRBD1. CDR1 and CDR2 (germline): DFQATT, SNEGSKA (reference sequence). The CDR3 is 16 residues long. Germline trimming cut 4 bases from V and 0 bases from J; bases unmatched to any gene: 9. Here the CDR3 DNA reads TGCAGTGCTACAAATCCGGGACAGGGCCCTAACTATGGCTACACCTTC. This encodes CSATNPGQGPNYGYTF.

This clonotype was seen more than once but under ten times. The gene calls are TRBV15 and TRBJ1-2, with 7 positions matching TRBD1. J was trimmed by 10 bases and V by 0 bases; bases with no gene match: 11. Germline-derived CDR1 and CDR2 are LNHNV and YYDKDF (reference sequence). This CDR3 spans 15 amino acids. CDR3 coding DNA: TGTGCCACCAGCAGAGATCTCGACAGGGTAGGCCACTACACCTTC. Protein sequence: CATSRDLDRVGHYTF. Together with reference TRBV15 and TRBJ1-2, the CDR3 gives the full variable domain: DAMVIQNPRYQVTQFGKPVTLSCSQTLNHNVMYWYQQKSSQAPKLLFHYYDKDFNNEADTPDNFQSRRPNTSFCFLDIRSPGLGDTAMYLCATSRDLDRVGHYTFGSGTRLTVV.

V and J are TRBV10-3 and TRBJ1-2; tentative D call: TRBD1 (6 bases). Germline V gene sequence: CDR1 ENHRY, CDR2 SYGVKD. CDR3 size: 11 residues. The CDR3 loop reads CTGGQNYGYTF. CDR3 sequence (DNA): TGTACCGGTGGACAGAACTATGGCTACACCTTC.

Details on this clonotype: Compared with germline, one end of the junction differs, possibly owing to a read error. J is TRBJ2-1 and V is TRBV27; D is possibly TRBD2 (7 bases). This CDR3 has 17 amino acids. Germline V gene data show CDR1 as MNHEY and CDR2 as SMNVEV (reference sequence). This CDR3 is CASSLFPRGGSRNERFF. The CDR3 DNA sequence: TGTGCCAGCAGTTTATTTCCTAGGGGGGGGTCGAGAAATGAGCGGTTCTTC.